The 2 T cell receptor beta chains given below trace back to one sample, sequenced in a study of radiotherapy plus CTLA-4 blockade in lung cancer. The repertoire was sequenced with immunoSEQ multiplex PCR; TCRdb's copy has only in-frame clones and lacks some. Here the sample spans 51,000 or so clones, about 88% being singletons. The sequences come from peripheral blood, collected from a patient treated with radiotherapy plus ipilimumab. These receptors all come from a human donor with non-small cell lung cancer whose response to radiotherapy plus ipilimumab could not be evaluated.

The V gene is TRBV5-1, the J gene TRBJ2-2; no clear D gene. CDR3 length: 16 residues. In germline, CDR1 is SGHRS, CDR2 YFSETQ. V gave up 0 bases and J gave up 0 bases, with 9 bases separating them. The CDR3 sequence is CASSLAVVTNTGELFF. The CDR3 DNA reads as TGCGCCAGCAGCTTGGCGGTCGTAACGAACACCGGGGAGCTGTTTTTT.

This chain uses TRBV6-6 with TRBJ1-1, with 9 bases that match TRBD1. The CDR3 extends over 15 amino acids. Germline lookup yields CDR1 MNHNY and CDR2 SVGAGI (reference sequence). Trimming removed 2 bases from V and 5 bases from J; junction bases left unmatched: 6. The CDR3 spells CASSYPSGTGTEAFF. The CDR3 DNA sequence: TGTGCCAGCAGTTACCCCTCAGGGACAGGGACTGAAGCTTTCTTT.